What follows are 27 T cell receptor beta chains derived from one specimen sequenced in a study of blood T cell repertoires in COVID-19. Data came from immunoSEQ multiplex PCR; TCRdb stores just in-frame clones and leaves some out. This sample carries 150,000 or so clones, around 80% of them seen once, and the ten largest clones take 5% to 6.5%. The sequenced sample was PBMCs or T cells enriched from blood (not recorded which). The receptors here all came from a woman aged 45 to 65 who had recovered from COVID-19.

The chain employs TRBV29-1 and TRBJ2-1, with TRBD2 matching over 10 bases. Looked up from germline, CDR1 is SQVTM and CDR2 is ANQGSEA. This CDR3 has 14 residues. V lost 6 bases, J lost 10 bases, and 12 bases stayed unmatched. CDR3 residues: CSVEPGLAFYEQFF. The CDR3 bases are TGCAGCGTGGAACCGGGACTAGCGTTCTACGAGCAGTTCTTC.

The chain joins TRBV11-2 to TRBJ2-2; 10 nucleotides match TRBD2. Trimming took 2 bases from V and 3 from J; bases not matched to a gene: 6. Germline V gives CDR1 SGHAT, CDR2 FQNNGV. The CDR3 covers 17 residues. CDR3 loop: CASSLRSGGAYTGELFF. The CDR3 DNA follows: TGTGCCAGCAGCTTAAGAAGCGGGGGGGCCTACACCGGGGAGCTGTTTTTT.

The chain links TRBV18 to TRBJ2-7, with TRBD2 matching 10 bases. Looked up from germline, CDR1 is KGHSH and CDR2 is LQKENI. J gave up 6 bases and V 2 bases, and 7 bases lay outside the gene matches. The CDR3 extends over 15 amino acids. The CDR3 loop reads CASSPGLAGASEQYF. For the CDR3, the DNA is TGTGCCAGCTCACCAGGGCTAGCGGGGGCCAGCGAGCAGTACTTC.

A few counts support this clone. V is TRBV5-1 and J is TRBJ1-1, with 7 bases aligning to TRBD1. The CDR3 extends over 14 amino acids. V shed 4 bases and J 4 bases; nucleotides not matched to a gene: 7. Germline V gene sequence: CDR1 SGHRS, CDR2 YFSETQ. The CDR3 reads CASSRESGGTEAFF. In DNA form, the CDR3 reads TGCGCCAGCAGCCGCGAATCAGGGGGCACTGAAGCTTTCTTT.

In its sample, this clone was seen once. V and J are TRBV7-8 and TRBJ1-2; D gene uncertain. Trimming left V 5 bases short and J 11 bases short, with 21 bases between. Germline V CDR1 and CDR2: SGHVS, FQNEAQ. The CDR3 is 14 amino acids. The CDR3 loop reads CASSRSRALGRYTF. CDR3 DNA sequence: TGTGCCAGCAGCCGGAGCCGGGCTCTGGGGAGGTACACCTTC.

The J gene is TRBJ2-5, the V gene TRBV12-3 or TRBV12-4; the match to TRBD1 covers 7 bases. Trimming at V came to 5 bases and at J to 2 bases, leaving 2 bases not matched to a gene. This CDR3 is 13 amino acids long. The CDR3 is CASSRDRQETQYF. CDR3 coding DNA: TGTGCCAGCAGTCGGGACAGACAAGAGACCCAGTACTTC.

This chain joins TRBV13 and TRBJ1-2; D not certain. This CDR3 is 15 amino acids long. From germline, CDR1 is PRHDT and CDR2 FYEKMQ (reference sequence). The germline V and J ends were trimmed by 5 bases and 2 bases, with 15 bases remaining between them. CDR3 nucleotide sequence: TGTGCCAGCAGCCAGAGCAACAGACCAAACTATGGCTACACCTTC. Its protein is CASSQSNRPNYGYTF.

This chain joins TRBV14 and TRBJ2-7; 11 positions match TRBD2. This CDR3 contains 16 residues. CDR1 is SGHDN and CDR2 is FVKESK in the germline V gene. The V and J ends lost 4 bases and 5 bases, in that order; junction bases with no gene match: 10. The CDR3: CASSLWLAGGRNEQYF. As DNA, the CDR3 is TGTGCCAGCAGCCTTTGGCTAGCGGGGGGCAGAAACGAGCAGTACTTC.

This clone showed up just a few times. The chain employs TRBV3-1 (or the pseudogene TRBV3-2) and TRBJ1-1, with D possibly matching TRBD1 (5 bases). The germline CDR1 and CDR2 sequences are LGHDT and YNNKEL (reference sequence). Trimming took 6 bases from V and 3 from J, leaving 8 bases between them. This CDR3 has 12 residues. The CDR3: CASRIGDTEAFF. DNA for the CDR3: TGTGCCAGCAGGATAGGGGACACTGAAGCTTTCTTT.

The V gene is TRBV5-8, the J gene TRBJ2-3, with 10 bases matching TRBD2. The V gene's germline CDR1 is SGHTS and CDR2 YDEGEE. This CDR3 contains 16 residues. The trim removed 9 bases at V and 4 bases at J, leaving 14 bases unmatched. The CDR3 loop reads CATQGRISGGADTQYF. In DNA, the CDR3 is TGTGCCACCCAGGGTCGGATAAGCGGGGGGGCAGATACGCAGTATTTT.

This chain links TRBV19 with TRBJ2-2; 12 nucleotides agree with TRBD2. The trim removed 5 bases at V and 6 bases at J, leaving 10 bases unmatched. Germline V lookup: CDR1 LNHDA, CDR2 SQIVND (reference sequence). The CDR3 has 17 residues. The CDR3 sequence: CASSFWASGGDPGELFF. DNA for the CDR3: TGTGCCAGTAGTTTTTGGGCTAGCGGGGGGGACCCCGGGGAGCTGTTTTTT.

Remarks on this clone: Within the sample, other DNA sequences also encode this same CDR3. This rearrangement joins TRBV18 to TRBJ2-3; TRBD1 agrees at 10 bases. CDR3 size: 13 residues. CDR1 is KGHSH and CDR2 is LQKENI in the germline V gene. The ends lost 5 bases at V and 4 bases at J; junction bases unmatched: 0. In DNA form, the CDR3 reads TGTGCCAGCTCAGGGACAGGGGCAGATACGCAGTATTTT. Translated, it gives CASSGTGADTQYF. Drawing the rest from reference TRBV18 and TRBJ2-3, the complete variable domain is NAGVMQNPRHLVRRRGQEARLRCSPMKGHSHVYWYRQLPEEGLKFMVYLQKENIIDESGMPKERFSAEFPKEGPSILRIQQVVRGDSAAYFCASSGTGADTQYFGPGTRLTVL.

V and J are TRBV3-1 (or the pseudogene TRBV3-2) and TRBJ1-5; 8 bases fit TRBD1. CDR1 and CDR2 (germline): LGHDT, YNNKEL (reference sequence). This CDR3 is built from 15 residues. The trim removed 5 bases at V and 6 bases at J, leaving 9 bases unmatched. The CDR3 nucleotides are TGTGCCAGCAGCGTGGGCGGGACAGGATTTCAGCCCCAGCATTTT. Protein: CASSVGGTGFQPQHF.

V usage is TRBV27 and J usage is TRBJ2-1, with 10 bases that match TRBD2. CDR1 is MNHEY and CDR2 is SMNVEV in the germline V gene (reference sequence). The CDR3 has 15 amino acids. The V and J ends lost 4 bases and 9 bases, in that order; junction bases with no gene match: 9. DNA of the CDR3: TGTGCCAGCAGTTCTCACAGCGGGGGGGCCGGTGAGCAGTTCTTC. It yields the protein CASSSHSGGAGEQFF.

Ten or more counts support this clone. The rearrangement links TRBV10-2 to TRBJ2-2; D might be TRBD1 (6 bases). The CDR3 is made up of 14 amino acids. V shed 6 bases and J shed 0 bases, with 8 bases lying between them. CDR1 is WSHSY and CDR2 is SAAADI in the germline V gene. For the CDR3, the DNA is TGCGCCAGCAGCGGACAGCCGAACACCGGGGAGCTGTTTTTT. This gives the protein CASSGQPNTGELFF.

The J gene is TRBJ1-4, the V gene TRBV28; 7 bases map to TRBD1. Germline loops: CDR1 MDHEN, CDR2 SYDVKM. This CDR3 contains 14 residues. CDR3 in DNA: TGTGCTACAGGGGCAGGGTGGACTAATGAAAAACTGTTTTTT. It translates to CATGAGWTNEKLFF.

The chain links TRBV7-2 to TRBJ1-3, with D possibly being TRBD1 (6 bases). This CDR3 contains 15 residues. Germline lookup yields CDR1 SGHTA and CDR2 FQGNSA. The V and J ends lost 5 bases and 5 bases respectively, with 16 bases between them. The CDR3 nucleotides read TGTGCCAGCAGCCCGGACAGTTCTGTAAGAAACACCATATATTTT. Amino acid sequence: CASSPDSSVRNTIYF. Complete variable domain (other parts from reference TRBV7-2 and TRBJ1-3): GAGVSQSPSNKVTEKGKDVELRCDPISGHTALYWYRQSLGQGLEFLIYFQGNSAPDKSGLPSDRFSAERTGGSVSTLTIQRTQQEDSAVYLCASSPDSSVRNTIYFGEGSWLTVV.

The table lists this clone with a count of one. This chain joins TRBV7-2 and TRBJ1-1; 11 bases fit TRBD1. The CDR3 is made up of 14 amino acids. Germline V lookup: CDR1 SGHTA, CDR2 FQGNSA. V was pared by 5 bases and J by 2 bases, with 1 base of the junction left unmatched. The CDR3 sequence: CASSRTGGNTEAFF. The CDR3 coding sequence is TGTGCCAGCAGCCGGACAGGGGGCAACACTGAAGCTTTCTTT.

The V call is TRBV28, the J call TRBJ2-7; no reliable D call. Trimming shortened V by 3 bases and J by 0 bases, and 12 bases separated the two germline ends. The CDR3 is made up of 15 amino acids. Germline assignment: CDR1 MDHEN and CDR2 SYDVKM. The CDR3 is CASSFQAGSSYEQYF. The CDR3 DNA follows: TGTGCCAGCAGTTTCCAGGCAGGAAGCTCCTACGAGCAGTACTTC.

The CDR3 reads CASRRGENYGYTF. The CDR3 region has the DNA TGTGCCAGCCGCCGTGGGGAGAACTATGGCTACACCTTC. This chain connects TRBV9 to TRBJ1-2; D gene ambiguous. The CDR3 loop spans 13 amino acids. The germline gives CDR1 SGDLS, CDR2 YYNGEE. Between the trimmed V and J ends, which lost 7 bases and 2 bases, there was a span of 12 bases.

This chain joins TRBV5-1 and TRBJ2-3; 9 nucleotides match TRBD2. CDR3 size: 18 residues. Unmatched junction bases numbered 16, after V lost 4 bases and J lost 4 bases. Germline lookup yields CDR1 SGHRS and CDR2 YFSETQ. The CDR3 sequence: CASSPPSGGPYLPDTQYF. The CDR3 nucleotides are TGCGCCAGCAGCCCCCCCAGCGGGGGGCCATACCTTCCAGATACGCAGTATTTT.

The chain uses TRBV10-3 and TRBJ2-7; TRBD1 matches 7 bases. Germline CDR1 and CDR2: ENHRY and SYGVKD. The J segment lost 7 bases and the V segment lost 11 bases, leaving 14 bases of the junction unmatched. This CDR3 has 13 residues. CDR3 residues: CAVGRQGRLEQYF. In DNA form, the CDR3 reads TGTGCCGTAGGCCGACAGGGAAGGTTGGAGCAGTACTTC.

This chain connects TRBV5-1 to TRBJ1-5, with TRBD1 as a possible D gene (6 bases). Looked up from germline, CDR1 is SGHRS and CDR2 is YFSETQ. This CDR3 comprises 14 residues. V was pared by 0 bases and J by 9 bases, with 13 bases between. The CDR3 spells CASSLEGRGTPQHF. The CDR3 DNA reads as TGCGCCAGCAGCTTGGAAGGGAGGGGGACGCCCCAGCATTTT.

The chain recombines TRBV7-9 with TRBJ2-2, with D possibly being TRBD1 (8 bases). Germline values: CDR1 SEHNR, CDR2 FQNEAQ (reference sequence). Trimming removed 4 bases from V and 1 base from J, with 13 bases in between. This CDR3 is built from 16 residues. CDR3 amino acids: CASSSGGTGNTGELFF. The CDR3 nucleotides are TGTGCCAGCAGCTCCGGGGGGACAGGGAACACCGGGGAGCTGTTTTTT.

This clone was observed once. This CDR3 reads CASTLQGTEDGYTF. The CDR3 region has the DNA TGTGCCAGTACCCTACAGGGGACAGAAGATGGCTACACCTTC. The chain employs TRBV19 and TRBJ1-2, with TRBD1 matching over 7 bases. With V trimmed by 7 bases and J by 6 bases, 11 bases remained unmatched. CDR1 LNHDA and CDR2 SQIVND come from the germline V gene (reference sequence). This CDR3 is 14 amino acids long.

The V call is TRBV28, the J call TRBJ1-4; D remains ambiguous. Germline V gene lookup returns CDR1 MDHEN and CDR2 SYDVKM. The CDR3 is made up of 11 amino acids. Trimming removed 5 bases from V and 8 bases from J, with 6 bases in between. The CDR3 bases are TGTGCCAGCAGTCAGAAAGAAAAACTGTTTTTT. Amino acids: CASSQKEKLFF.

This chain uses TRBV28 with TRBJ1-1; 8 bases are a match to TRBD1. Trimming took 4 bases from V and 6 from J; bases not matched to a gene: 10. The CDR3 is made up of 15 amino acids. Per the germline V gene, CDR1 is MDHEN and CDR2 is SYDVKM. The CDR3 here is CASSYLDRDLAEAFF. In DNA form, the CDR3 reads TGTGCCAGCAGTTATCTGGACAGGGACTTAGCTGAAGCTTTCTTT.